The 21 T cell receptor beta chains reported below all come from one sample, sequenced in a study of cytomegalovirus exposure and HLA in healthy donors. In the PCR, 60 Vbeta and 13 Jbeta primers were used. Here immunoSEQ multiplex PCR was the method, and the copy in TCRdb shows in-frame clones only, minus some. The sample has approximately 190,000 clones; approximately 80% are singletons. Sequenced: PBMCs. These receptors were obtained from a woman under 30 in good health and CMV-seropositive.

This clone was seen a few times. The chain employs TRBV5-1 and TRBJ1-4; TRBD1 matches 8 bases. The CDR3 loop spans 16 amino acids. Germline CDR1 is SGHRS and CDR2 is YFSETQ. Trimming at V came to 0 bases and at J to 5 bases, leaving 6 bases not matched to a gene. CDR3: CASSLDGQGNNEKLFF. Written as DNA, the CDR3 is TGCGCCAGCAGCTTGGACGGACAGGGCAACAATGAAAAACTGTTTTTT.

A single count supports this clone. The chain links TRBV5-1 to TRBJ2-3; perhaps TRBD1 as D (6 bases). The CDR3 runs 17 residues. The germline gives CDR1 SGHRS, CDR2 YFSETQ. Trimming took off 4 bases at V and 4 bases at J, with 22 bases between the two ends. The CDR3 DNA is TGCGCCAGCAGCATGACCCCCGGGACAACCCAGGCAGATACGCAGTATTTT. This gives the protein CASSMTPGTTQADTQYF.

For the CDR3, the DNA is TGTGCCAGCAGTTACCAGGGTGGGGCTGAAGCTTTCTTT. Its translation: CASSYQGGAEAFF. This rearrangement joins TRBV6-8 to TRBJ1-1; a weak D match, TRBD1 (5 bases). Trimming left V 2 bases short and J 6 bases short, with 10 bases between. Germline loops: CDR1 MNHGY, CDR2 SAAAGT. The CDR3 totals 13 residues.

The chain employs TRBV7-2 and TRBJ2-7; D remains unclear. Per the germline V gene, CDR1 is SGHTA and CDR2 is FQGNSA. This CDR3 has 14 residues. V lost 1 base, J lost 2 bases, and 9 bases lay in between. The CDR3 spells CASSLVSLAYEQYF. The DNA of the CDR3 is TGTGCCAGCAGCTTAGTCTCCCTCGCCTACGAGCAGTACTTC.

This chain joins TRBV5-1 and TRBJ2-7; D remains ambiguous. Germline V CDR1 and CDR2: SGHRS, YFSETQ. CDR3 length: 12 residues. With 0 bases removed from V and 4 bases from J, the gap between germline ends came to 5 bases. CDR3 sequence (DNA): TGCGCCAGCAGCTTGGGTAGATACGAGCAGTACTTC. It specifies CASSLGRYEQYF.

The chain uses TRBV19 and TRBJ2-5; TRBD2 is a possible D gene (7 bases). The CDR3 contains 17 residues. Germline CDR1 LNHDA, CDR2 SQIVND (reference sequence). V shed 5 bases and J shed 4 bases, with 23 bases lying between them. The CDR3 loop is CASSRGGGRGIGETQYF. In nucleotides, the CDR3 is TGTGCCAGTAGTCGCGGGGGAGGAAGGGGGATCGGAGAGACCCAGTACTTC.

This chain connects TRBV6-5 to TRBJ2-6; no reliable D call. The CDR3 totals 14 residues. Per the germline V gene, CDR1 is MNHEY and CDR2 is SVGAGI. V was shortened by 8 bases and J by 3 bases, with 11 bases between the two germline ends. The chain's CDR3 is CASGLSLGANVLTF. The CDR3 DNA sequence: TGTGCCAGCGGCCTCTCCCTTGGGGCCAACGTCCTGACTTTC.

The chain joins TRBV2 to TRBJ1-5; weak D call: TRBD1 (5 bases). Trimming shortened V by 7 bases and J by 7 bases, and 20 bases separated the two germline ends. The CDR3 has 15 residues. Germline V gene sequence: CDR1 SNHLY, CDR2 FYNNEI. Here the CDR3 reads CASTPEGQNVQPQHF. The CDR3 bases are TGTGCCAGCACCCCGGAGGGGCAGAATGTCCAGCCCCAGCATTTT.

This clone was seen once. This sequence joins TRBV7-9 and TRBJ1-5; D may be TRBD1 (5 bases). CDR1 SEHNR and CDR2 FQNEAQ come from the germline V gene (reference sequence). The CDR3 runs to 15 residues. Trimming removed 7 bases from V and 7 bases from J, with 20 bases in between. The CDR3 DNA is TGTGCCAGCAATTCCCCTCACAGGTCCAACCAGCCCCAGCATTTT. This gives the protein CASNSPHRSNQPQHF.

The chain links TRBV18 to TRBJ2-3, with 11 bases lining up with TRBD2. Germline V gene sequence: CDR1 KGHSH, CDR2 LQKENI. This CDR3 comprises 16 residues. V trimming: 3 bases; J trimming: 1 base; junction bases outside the gene matches: 3. CDR3 region: CASSPLAGGRTDTQYF. CDR3 in DNA: TGTGCCAGCTCACCCTTAGCGGGGGGGCGCACAGATACGCAGTATTTT.

This rearrangement joins TRBV7-2 to TRBJ2-5, with 14 bases identical to TRBD2. The germline CDR1 and CDR2 sequences are SGHTA and FQGNSA. This CDR3 spans 15 amino acids. Trimming at V came to 5 bases and at J to 2 bases, leaving 1 base not matched to a gene. This CDR3 reads CASSRTSGRQETQYF. As DNA, the CDR3 is TGTGCCAGCAGCAGGACTAGCGGGAGGCAAGAGACCCAGTACTTC. Full variable domain (missing parts from reference TRBV7-2 and TRBJ2-5): GAGVSQSPSNKVTEKGKDVELRCDPISGHTALYWYRQSLGQGLEFLIYFQGNSAPDKSGLPSDRFSAERTGGSVSTLTIQRTQQEDSAVYLCASSRTSGRQETQYFGPGTRLLVL.

The chain links TRBV29-1 to TRBJ2-2; 7 nucleotides agree with TRBD2. The V segment lost 6 bases and the J segment 2 bases; nucleotides outside the gene matches: 6. CDR3 length: 14 residues. Germline CDR1 is SQVTM and CDR2 is ANQGSEA. CDR3 sequence (DNA): TGCAGCGTCCCCAGCGGGGCAAACACCGGGGAGCTGTTTTTT. This codes for CSVPSGANTGELFF.

This clone was counted a single time. V and J are TRBV9 and TRBJ2-5, with D possibly TRBD2 on 5 matching bases. The end of the DNA is better explained by TRBJ2-7, so the J call may be wrong. The CDR3 has 11 residues. Germline lookup yields CDR1 SGDLS and CDR2 YYNGEE. CDR3 sequence (DNA): TGTGCCAGCAGCGCGGGGTACGAGCAGTACTTC. The encoded protein is CASSAGYEQYF.

The CDR3 DNA reads as TGCGCCAGCAGCCAAGATTGGCTTAGCGGGGTCACAGATACGCAGTATTTT. It translates to CASSQDWLSGVTDTQYF. This chain links TRBV4-3 with TRBJ2-3, with TRBD2 matching 8 bases. The V gene end was trimmed by 0 bases and the J gene end by 2 bases; junction bases not matched to a gene: 7. Germline CDR1 and CDR2: LGHNA and YSLEER. CDR3 length equals 17 residues.

This clone was picked up one time. Distinct nucleotide sequences in the sample also encode this CDR3. The V call is TRBV5-1, the J call TRBJ2-1, with a weak D call TRBD1 (6 bases). V was shortened by 0 bases and J by 5 bases, with 12 bases between the two germline ends. Germline CDR1 and CDR2: SGHRS and YFSETQ. The CDR3 runs to 15 residues. In DNA, the CDR3 is TGCGCCAGCAGCTTGGGGCAGGGGAACCACAATGAGCAGTTCTTC. Translated: CASSLGQGNHNEQFF.

The V and J genes are TRBV5-6 and TRBJ2-1; 12 bases map to TRBD2. Germline-derived CDR1 and CDR2 are SGHDT and YYEEEE. V gave up 1 base and J gave up 5 bases; unmatched junction bases: 4. The CDR3 spans 16 residues. This CDR3 reads CASSLWSSGGDNEQFF. The CDR3 DNA is TGTGCCAGCAGCTTGTGGTCTAGCGGGGGGGACAATGAGCAGTTCTTC.

The chain carries TRBV18 and TRBJ1-6; D gene ambiguous. From germline, CDR1 is KGHSH and CDR2 LQKENI. The length of the CDR3 is 18 residues. Trimming pared 3 bases from V and 0 bases from J, leaving 15 bases between. This chain's CDR3 is CASSPRPLPSSYNSPLHF. The CDR3, as DNA: TGTGCCAGCTCACCTCGCCCACTCCCTAGCTCCTATAATTCACCCCTCCACTTT.

This clone was found a few times. The rearrangement uses TRBV7-3 and TRBJ1-6; D possibly corresponds to TRBD1 (5 bases). The CDR3 runs to 15 residues. Trimming stripped 1 base from V and 10 bases from J, with 14 bases between. Germline CDR1 reads SGHTA; CDR2 reads FQGTGA. The CDR3 sequence: CASSLNGGTDSPLHF. CDR3 nucleotide sequence: TGTGCCAGCAGCTTAAACGGGGGGACGGACTCACCCCTCCACTTT.

The chain carries TRBV29-1 and TRBJ1-4; a possible D gene is TRBD1 (5 bases). The CDR3 contains 13 residues. CDR1 is SQVTM, CDR2 ANQGSEA, per germline. V lost 6 bases and J 7 bases, leaving 15 bases between the germline ends. The DNA for the CDR3 is TGCAGCGTAGAGGACCCAGACAGTGAAAAACTGTTTTTT. Encoded protein: CSVEDPDSEKLFF.

The chain recombines TRBV11-2 with TRBJ2-1, with 12 bases that match TRBD2. Trimming cost V 4 bases and J 5 bases; bases outside gene matches: 3. Germline-derived CDR1 and CDR2 are SGHAT and FQNNGV. CDR3 length: 15 amino acids. The CDR3 region is CASSSRTSGNNEQFF. DNA for the CDR3: TGTGCCAGCAGCTCCCGGACTAGCGGGAACAATGAGCAGTTCTTC. Supplemented by reference TRBV11-2 and TRBJ2-1, the full variable domain reads EAGVAQSPRYKIIEKRQSVAFWCNPISGHATLYWYQQILGQGPKLLIQFQNNGVVDDSQLPKDRFSAERLKGVDSTLKIQPAKLEDSAVYLCASSSRTSGNNEQFFGPGTRLTVL.

The chain joins TRBV18 to TRBJ1-4; D is unclear. Germline lookup yields CDR1 KGHSH and CDR2 LQKENI. The CDR3 runs 15 residues. With 6 bases removed from V and 6 bases from J, the gap between germline ends came to 17 bases. CDR3 in DNA: TGTGCCAGCTCTCTCATGCAAGGGAGTGATGAAAAACTGTTTTTT. Residues: CASSLMQGSDEKLFF.